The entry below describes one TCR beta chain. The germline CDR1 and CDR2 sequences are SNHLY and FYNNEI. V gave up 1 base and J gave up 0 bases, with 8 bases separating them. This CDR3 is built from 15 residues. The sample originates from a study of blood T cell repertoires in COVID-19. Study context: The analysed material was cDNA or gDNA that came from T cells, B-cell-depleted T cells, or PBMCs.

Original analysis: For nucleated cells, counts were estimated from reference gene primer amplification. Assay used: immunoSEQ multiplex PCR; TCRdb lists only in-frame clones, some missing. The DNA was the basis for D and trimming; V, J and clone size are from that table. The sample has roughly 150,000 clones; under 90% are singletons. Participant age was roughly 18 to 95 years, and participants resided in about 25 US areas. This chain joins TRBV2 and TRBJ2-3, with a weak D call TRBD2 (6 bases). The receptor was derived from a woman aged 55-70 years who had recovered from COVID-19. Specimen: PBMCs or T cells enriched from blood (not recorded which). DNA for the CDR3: TGTGCCAGCAGTGAAGAGGGGACTAGCACAGATACGCAGTATTTT. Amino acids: CASSEEGTSTDTQYF.